This entry lists 13 T cell receptor beta chains sequenced from one sample in a study of shared clonotypes between healthy human individuals. The repertoire was sequenced with immunoSEQ multiplex PCR; TCRdb's copy has only in-frame clones and lacks some. The repertoire holds about 2.4 million clones, 85% to 95% seen once, with around 0.14% in the top ten. Material: naive CD4+ T cells sorted from blood. The sample's subset: CD45RA+ positively selected. The receptor source for this set is a man younger than 30 in good health.

Details on this clone: Other DNA sequences in the same sample also yield this CDR3. V gene TRBV2 combines with J gene TRBJ2-3; no clear D gene. Germline-derived CDR1 and CDR2 are SNHLY and FYNNEI. The CDR3 is made up of 13 amino acids. V lost 6 bases, J lost 0 bases, and 7 bases lay in between. CDR3 residues: CASRVDSTDTQYF. In nucleotides, the CDR3 is TGTGCCAGCAGGGTTGACAGCACAGATACGCAGTATTTT.

The table lists this clone with a few counts. The V gene is TRBV5-1, the J gene TRBJ1-2; 8 bases match TRBD1. The germline gives CDR1 SGHRS, CDR2 YFSETQ. This CDR3 region has 15 residues. V shed 5 bases, J shed 2 bases, and the junction held 8 bases outside the gene matches. This chain's CDR3 is CASRDRAQGNYGYTF. The CDR3 DNA reads TGCGCCAGCAGGGACAGGGCCCAGGGGAACTATGGCTACACCTTC. Variable domain in full (rest from reference TRBV5-1 and TRBJ1-2): KAGVTQTPRYLIKTRGQQVTLSCSPISGHRSVSWYQQTPGQGLQFLFEYFSETQRNKGNFPGRFSGRQFSNSRSEMNVSTLELGDSALYLCASRDRAQGNYGYTFGSGTRLTVV.

The table lists this clone with a count of one. The chain recombines TRBV10-2 with TRBJ2-5; 8 nucleotides align to TRBD2. The CDR3 runs 14 residues. Germline CDR1 reads WSHSY; CDR2 reads SAAADI. Germline trimming cut 3 bases from V and 5 bases from J; bases unmatched to any gene: 5. The CDR3 sequence: CASSDGRALETQYF. CDR3 nucleotides: TGCGCCAGCAGTGACGGGAGGGCCTTGGAGACCCAGTACTTC.

J is TRBJ2-7 and V is TRBV6-5; no firm D call. The germline V gene encodes CDR1 MNHEY and CDR2 SVGAGI. The CDR3 covers 16 residues. Deletions cut 0 bases from V and 1 base from J, with 13 bases between. DNA of the CDR3: TGTGCCAGCAGTTACTCGAACCCGGCGGCTTCCTACGAGCAGTACTTC. As protein: CASSYSNPAASYEQYF.

As regards this clone: Other DNA sequences in the sample encode the same CDR3. The chain recombines TRBV5-1 with TRBJ1-2; D remains unclear. Trimming stripped 4 bases from V and 5 bases from J, with 9 bases between. Germline assignment: CDR1 SGHRS and CDR2 YFSETQ. This CDR3 comprises 12 residues. The CDR3, as DNA: TGCGCCAGCAGCCCCGACCGGTATGGCTACACCTTC. It is translated as CASSPDRYGYTF.

With respect to this clone: Different DNA sequences within this sample yield the same CDR3. The chain links TRBV18 to TRBJ2-3; TRBD2 matches 11 bases. J lost 3 bases, V lost 0 bases, and 2 bases had no gene match. This CDR3 is built from 16 residues. Germline CDR1 is KGHSH and CDR2 is LQKENI. CDR3 coding DNA: TGTGCCAGCTCACCACCGATAGCGGGGGGGACAGATACGCAGTATTTT. Encoded protein: CASSPPIAGGTDTQYF.

The chain links TRBV30 to TRBJ1-2; 8 bases align to TRBD1. There are 15 residues in the CDR3. Germline loops: CDR1 GTSNPN, CDR2 SVGIG (reference sequence). J was trimmed by 8 bases and V by 0 bases; bases with no gene match: 11. The CDR3: CAWSVGTGPRWGYTF. CDR3 in DNA: TGTGCCTGGAGTGTAGGGACAGGCCCTCGTTGGGGCTACACCTTC.

The V and J genes are TRBV5-4 and TRBJ1-2; a weak D match, TRBD1 (5 bases). The germline gives CDR1 SGHNT, CDR2 YYREEE (reference sequence). The length of the CDR3 is 14 residues. Trimming left V 1 base short and J 7 bases short, with 14 bases between. The CDR3 region has the DNA TGTGCCAGCAGCTTGAAAGGGACGACGGGTGGCTACACCTTC. It codes for CASSLKGTTGGYTF.

The chain uses TRBV4-1 and TRBJ2-3, with D possibly TRBD2 on 5 matching bases. V was shortened by 3 bases and J by 4 bases, with 14 bases between the two germline ends. The V gene's germline CDR1 is MGHRA and CDR2 YSYEKL. The length of the CDR3 is 15 residues. The CDR3 is CASSQRAQAADTQYF. The DNA for the CDR3 is TGCGCCAGCAGCCAGAGGGCCCAGGCAGCAGATACGCAGTATTTT.

This rearrangement joins TRBV18 to TRBJ1-1; D unresolved. This CDR3 spans 20 amino acids. The germline gives CDR1 KGHSH, CDR2 LQKENI. V lost 3 bases and J lost 1, with 27 bases in between. CDR3 residues: CASSPLQPRGPTPSNTEAFF. The CDR3 nucleotides are TGTGCCAGCTCACCCCTTCAACCCCGGGGTCCCACCCCTTCGAACACTGAAGCTTTCTTT.

The V call is TRBV5-1, the J call TRBJ2-1; the match to TRBD1 covers 7 bases. Germline-derived CDR1 and CDR2 are SGHRS and YFSETQ. The V gene end was trimmed by 4 bases and the J gene end by 12 bases; junction bases not matched to a gene: 10. The CDR3 has 13 amino acids. This chain's CDR3 is CASSPSGTALQFF. The CDR3 DNA reads TGCGCCAGCAGCCCTTCGGGGACAGCATTGCAGTTCTTC.

The chain links TRBV7-2 to TRBJ2-5; tentatively, D is TRBD1 (5 bases). CDR1 and CDR2 from the germline V gene are SGHTA and FQGNSA. This CDR3 comprises 14 residues. Trimming cost V 4 bases and J 1 base, with 10 bases left between them. The DNA of the CDR3 is TGTGCCAGCAGCTCAGGGTCTCTCCAAGAGACCCAGTACTTC. Protein: CASSSGSLQETQYF.

The chain employs TRBV9 and TRBJ2-7; TRBD1 is a possible D gene (5 bases). CDR1 SGDLS and CDR2 YYNGEE come from the germline V gene. CDR3 length: 15 residues. Between the trimmed V and J ends, which lost 5 bases and 2 bases, there was a span of 17 bases. CDR3 coding DNA: TGTGCCAGCAGTCCGAGCCAGGGCCTCACCTACGAGCAGTACTTC. Protein sequence: CASSPSQGLTYEQYF.